These 28 T cell receptor beta chains share one sample of origin, sequenced in a study of cytotoxic CD8 clonotypes in ibrutinib-treated CLL. The protocol was immunoSEQ multiplex PCR, while the TCRdb copy is restricted to in-frame clones and leaves out a portion. The profile shows around 29,000 clones, roughly 69% of them singletons. The sample was PBMCs, taken after 24 months of ibrutinib treatment. Source of these receptors: a human donor with chronic lymphocytic leukemia.

The table lists this clone with a count of one. The chain uses TRBV11-3 and TRBJ2-3; a weak D match, TRBD2 (6 bases). Germline loops: CDR1 SGHNT, CDR2 YENEEA. CDR3 size: 17 residues. Trimming stripped 1 base from V and 4 bases from J, with 18 bases between. Written as DNA, the CDR3 is TGTGCCAGCAGCTTAGGCGGTGGGGGGTCCCGGGCAGATACGCAGTATTTT. Protein product: CASSLGGGGSRADTQYF.

V gene TRBV6-5 combines with J gene TRBJ1-3; D gene uncertain. CDR1 MNHEY and CDR2 SVGAGI come from the germline V gene. The CDR3 has 15 amino acids. V lost 7 bases and J lost 0, with 13 bases in between. The CDR3 DNA sequence: TGTGCCAGCAAAGCAGGCCGCTCCTCTGGAAACACCATATATTTT. The encoded protein is CASKAGRSSGNTIYF.

The rearrangement uses TRBV6-5 and TRBJ1-3; 9 bases map to TRBD1. CDR3 length: 14 residues. V lost 4 bases to trimming and J lost 4 bases; unmatched junction nucleotides: 2. The V gene's germline CDR1 is MNHEY and CDR2 SVGAGI. CDR3 protein: CASSSGTGGNTIYF. The CDR3 nucleotides are TGTGCCAGCAGTTCCGGGACAGGGGGAAACACCATATATTTT.

The chain uses TRBV6-6 and TRBJ2-7; D gene unclear. V lost 6 bases to trimming and J lost 3 bases, with 9 bases between them. The CDR3 extends over 12 amino acids. Germline-derived CDR1 and CDR2 are MNHNY and SVGAGI (reference sequence). CDR3 DNA: TGTGCCAGCAGCCCATTGGGCTACGAGCAGTACTTC. It is translated as CASSPLGYEQYF.

The chain combines TRBV28 with TRBJ2-3, with TRBD1 matching 8 bases. Germline trimming cut 5 bases from V and 3 bases from J; bases unmatched to any gene: 7. The CDR3 sequence is 15 residues long. Germline lookup yields CDR1 MDHEN and CDR2 SYDVKM. The CDR3 DNA follows: TGTGCCAGCAGTATAGCAGGGGGCGGGACAGATACGCAGTATTTT. It encodes CASSIAGGGTDTQYF.

The chain has TRBV21-1 and TRBJ1-2; no DNA check was done on the table's D call, TRBD1. TRBV21-1 constitutes a pseudogene. CDR3 length equals 14 residues. The CDR3: CASSTGEGNYGYTF. For the CDR3, the DNA is TGTGCCAGCAGTACAGGGGAAGGGAACTATGGCTACACCTTC.

In its sample, this clone was seen a few times. This rearrangement joins TRBV7-3 to TRBJ2-7; no clear D gene. Looked up from germline, CDR1 is SGHTA and CDR2 is FQGTGA. V dropped 0 bases and J dropped 6 bases, with 9 bases sitting between them. The CDR3 is made up of 13 amino acids. CDR3 bases: TGTGCCAGCAGCTTAACTCGAGTCAGCGAGCAGTACTTC. Its protein is CASSLTRVSEQYF.

The V call is TRBV29-1, the J call TRBJ2-3, with a weak D call TRBD1 (6 bases). The V and J ends lost 7 bases and 6 bases respectively, with 17 bases between them. Germline CDR1 reads SQVTM; CDR2 reads ANQGSEA. There are 13 residues in the CDR3. CDR3 loop: CSAEGSGADTQYF. In DNA form, the CDR3 reads TGCAGCGCCGAGGGGTCAGGGGCCGATACGCAGTATTTT.

In this sample, this clone turned up many times. This chain connects TRBV4-1 to TRBJ2-1; D uncertain. V lost 1 base and J lost 0, with 7 bases in between. CDR1 is MGHRA and CDR2 is YSYEKL in the germline V gene. The CDR3 is made up of 15 amino acids. CDR3 loop: CASSQASSSYNEQFF. The CDR3 DNA sequence: TGCGCCAGCAGCCAAGCCTCGAGCTCCTACAATGAGCAGTTCTTC.

This clone was counted once. V is TRBV7-8 and J is TRBJ2-2; D possibly corresponds to TRBD1 (6 bases). The CDR3 loop spans 13 amino acids. V lost 5 bases and J lost 8, with 12 bases in between. Germline assignment: CDR1 SGHVS and CDR2 FQNEAQ. DNA of the CDR3: TGTGCCAGCAGCCCAGGGGTGGTTGGGGAGCTGTTTTTT. Its protein product is CASSPGVVGELFF.

This clone showed up just once. This rearrangement joins TRBV7-6 to TRBJ2-7; 8 positions agree with TRBD2. The CDR3 is 13 residues long. The trim removed 5 bases at V and 7 bases at J, leaving 7 bases unmatched. Germline CDR1 SGHVS, CDR2 FNYEAQ. In nucleotides, the CDR3 is TGTGCCAGCAGCATAACATCTAGCGGGGAGCAGTACTTC. This gives the protein CASSITSSGEQYF.

This clone has a handful of counts. The chain links TRBV11-2 to TRBJ2-1; 8 bases map to TRBD2. Germline CDR1 and CDR2: SGHAT and FQNNGV. The CDR3 consists of 14 residues. The junction had 6 bases not matched to a gene; V was cut back by 4 bases and J by 7 bases. The CDR3: CASSSGLAGNEQFF. In DNA, the CDR3 is TGTGCCAGCAGCTCTGGACTAGCTGGGAATGAGCAGTTCTTC. Full variable domain (missing parts from reference TRBV11-2 and TRBJ2-1): EAGVAQSPRYKIIEKRQSVAFWCNPISGHATLYWYQQILGQGPKLLIQFQNNGVVDDSQLPKDRFSAERLKGVDSTLKIQPAKLEDSAVYLCASSSGLAGNEQFFGPGTRLTVL.

The chain uses TRBV4-3 and TRBJ2-7, with 10 bases that match TRBD1. CDR3 length equals 13 residues. Losses at the gene ends were 4 bases for V and 3 bases for J; bases not matched to a gene: 0. CDR1 LGHNA and CDR2 YSLEER come from the germline V gene. The CDR3 sequence is CASSRDRGYEQYF. The CDR3 DNA reads as TGCGCCAGCAGCCGGGACAGGGGCTACGAGCAGTACTTC.

As for this clone: This could be a read error, since a much larger clone is one nucleotide away. The same CDR3 can be traced to other DNA sequences in this sample. The chain recombines TRBV30 with TRBJ2-1; TRBD1 might be the D (5 bases). Germline CDR1 and CDR2: GTSNPN and SVGIG (reference sequence). The CDR3 extends over 14 amino acids. The V gene lost 5 bases and the J gene lost 9 bases, with 20 bases spanning the gap. The CDR3 protein is CAWATGAPGGEQFF. For the CDR3, the DNA is TGTGCCTGGGCGACTGGGGCCCCAGGCGGTGAGCAGTTCTTC.

This clone was counted a few times. J is TRBJ2-1 and V is TRBV5-1, with D possibly being TRBD1 or TRBD2 (6 bases each). The germline V gene has CDR1 SGHRS and CDR2 YFSETQ. The CDR3 is 14 residues long. Trimming took off 2 bases at V and 6 bases at J, with 12 bases between the two ends. CDR3 in amino acids: CASSLGGNGNEQFF. Here the CDR3 DNA reads TGCGCCAGCAGCTTAGGGGGGAATGGCAATGAGCAGTTCTTC.

This chain uses TRBV19 with TRBJ1-5; TRBD1 matches at 7 bases. Per the germline V gene, CDR1 is LNHDA and CDR2 is SQIVND (reference sequence). CDR3 size: 19 residues. Losses at the gene ends were 6 bases for V and 0 bases for J; bases not matched to a gene: 17. The CDR3 here is CASSSFRDRVRYSNQPQHF. CDR3 sequence (DNA): TGTGCCAGTAGCTCTTTCCGGGACAGAGTTCGTTATAGCAATCAGCCCCAGCATTTT.

The chain combines TRBV6-1 with TRBJ2-7, with 8 bases identical to TRBD1. Per the germline V gene, CDR1 is MNHNS and CDR2 is SASEGT. V was clipped by 7 bases and J by 1 base; unmatched bases: 6. The length of the CDR3 is 14 residues. The CDR3 reads CASTNTGGSYEQYF. Here the CDR3 DNA reads TGTGCCAGCACCAATACAGGGGGTTCCTACGAGCAGTACTTC.

V usage is TRBV27 and J usage is TRBJ2-7, with 11 nucleotides matching TRBD2. The CDR3 runs to 16 residues. Losses at the gene ends were 4 bases for V and 6 bases for J; bases not matched to a gene: 11. Germline-derived CDR1 and CDR2 are MNHEY and SMNVEV (reference sequence). CDR3 in DNA: TGTGCCAGCAGTTCACAATTTACTAGCGGGGGAGTCGAGCAGTACTTC. Its protein product is CASSSQFTSGGVEQYF.

V gene TRBV5-6 combines with J gene TRBJ2-1, with a weak D call TRBD2 (7 bases). V was pared by 4 bases and J by 4 bases, with 18 bases between. The CDR3 consists of 16 residues. Per germline, CDR1 SGHDT and CDR2 YYEEEE. CDR3 nucleotides: TGTGCCAGCAGCCCCCTTGGGGGGGGCCCATACAATGAGCAGTTCTTC. It codes for CASSPLGGGPYNEQFF.

J is TRBJ1-4 and V is TRBV5-1; D perhaps matches TRBD1 (5 bases). Germline assignment: CDR1 SGHRS and CDR2 YFSETQ. The CDR3 spans 14 residues. V was cut by 0 bases and J by 5 bases, with 8 bases left in between. In nucleotides, the CDR3 is TGCGCCAGCAGCTTGGCGGGGGGGAATGAAAAACTGTTTTTT. This translates into CASSLAGGNEKLFF. Full variable domain (outside the CDR3, taken from reference TRBV5-1 and TRBJ1-4): KAGVTQTPRYLIKTRGQQVTLSCSPISGHRSVSWYQQTPGQGLQFLFEYFSETQRNKGNFPGRFSGRQFSNSRSEMNVSTLELGDSALYLCASSLAGGNEKLFFGSGTQLSVL.

This clone occurred once. The V call is TRBV4-1, the J call TRBJ1-2; 7 bases match TRBD1. Germline V lookup: CDR1 MGHRA, CDR2 YSYEKL. The CDR3 runs to 15 residues. The J segment lost 2 bases and the V segment lost 3 bases, leaving 6 bases of the junction unmatched. CDR3 coding DNA: TGCGCCAGCAGCCAGACTGCGACAGGGAACTATGGCTACACCTTC. Protein product: CASSQTATGNYGYTF.

This chain uses TRBV6-1 with TRBJ1-5; no clear D. V lost 1 base and J lost 6, with 7 bases in between. Per germline, CDR1 MNHNS and CDR2 SASEGT. This CDR3 region has 13 residues. The CDR3 DNA follows: TGTGCCAGCAGTGAAGGGGAAAGTCAGCCCCAGCATTTT. Translation gives CASSEGESQPQHF.

This clone appeared a single time. The chain couples TRBV6-5 to TRBJ1-4, with 8 nucleotides matching TRBD1. The CDR3 is 15 amino acids. From germline, CDR1 is MNHEY and CDR2 SVGAGI. Germline trimming cut 0 bases from V and 8 bases from J; bases unmatched to any gene: 5. The CDR3 here is CASSYSRGRQEKLFF. The CDR3 DNA is TGTGCCAGCAGTTACTCCAGGGGGCGACAAGAAAAACTGTTTTTT.

The chain employs TRBV28 and TRBJ1-5, with D tentatively TRBD1 (6 bases). The CDR3 extends over 15 amino acids. The V and J ends lost 2 bases and 3 bases respectively, with 11 bases between them. In germline, CDR1 is MDHEN, CDR2 SYDVKM. CDR3 protein: CASSLAGAHNQPQHF. CDR3 coding DNA: TGTGCCAGCAGTTTAGCAGGGGCCCACAATCAGCCCCAGCATTTT.

This clone was detected a few times. The chain is built from TRBV6-6 and TRBJ1-5, with D possibly being TRBD1 (6 bases). V lost 0 bases, J lost 6 bases, and 12 bases lay in between. The germline CDR1 and CDR2 sequences are MNHNY and SVGAGI (reference sequence). The CDR3 is made up of 15 amino acids. The CDR3: CASSYSTGGSQPQHF. As DNA, the CDR3 is TGTGCCAGCAGTTACTCGACGGGGGGCAGTCAGCCCCAGCATTTT.

The V call is TRBV6-1, the J call TRBJ2-4, with D possibly matching TRBD1 (6 bases). The germline V gene has CDR1 MNHNS and CDR2 SASEGT. This CDR3 comprises 11 residues. The V end lost 6 bases, the J end lost 8 bases, and 8 bases lay between the germline ends. The CDR3, as DNA: TGTGCCAGCAGCAGGGGAGACATTCAGTACTTC. Translating it yields CASSRGDIQYF.

This CDR3 reads CASSVGEYSNQPQHF. In nucleotides, the CDR3 is TGTGCCAGCAGCGTAGGAGAATATAGCAATCAGCCCCAGCATTTT. This chain uses TRBV9 with TRBJ1-5; D remains ambiguous. V was clipped by 0 bases and J by 0 bases, with 7 bases between them. The germline V gene encodes CDR1 SGDLS and CDR2 YYNGEE. CDR3 size: 15 residues.

This clone has just a few counts. The CDR3 DNA sequence: TGTGCCAGCAGTCTCCTCCCGGGACAGGGAGCCTACGAGCAGTACTTC. Encoded protein: CASSLLPGQGAYEQYF. The chain uses TRBV27 and TRBJ2-7; 9 positions agree with TRBD1. CDR1 is MNHEY and CDR2 is SMNVEV in the germline V gene (reference sequence). The CDR3 length is 16 residues. V lost 5 bases, J lost 2 bases, and 10 bases stayed unmatched.